This is a list of T cell receptor beta chains from one sample in a study of glioma-infiltrating T cells. Via MiXCR, TCRdb re-called the multiplex PCR reads, giving one row per CDR3 protein. Of tens of thousands of distinct CDR3 sequences in the sample, around 37% were seen once. The sequenced sample consisted of glioma tissue, nonneoplastic brain tissue, or PBMCs (not recorded which). The receptors here all came from a human donor with low-grade glioma or glioblastoma, undergoing nonglioma brain surgery, or in good health (not recorded which). CDR3s include the opening cysteine and the closing phenylalanine or tryptophan. The D gene is left open where the match is weak. Not all rows give a size; the values are once, few, many and, for expanded clones, a class.

v_gene: TRBV7-2; j_gene: TRBJ1-5; d_gene: NA; abundance: many; CDR3nt: TGTGCCAGCAGCCCCCCGGGGGGGCGAGTTCAGCCCCAGCATTTT; CDR3aa: CASSPPGGRVQPQHF
v_gene: TRBV20-1; j_gene: TRBJ2-3; d_gene: NA; abundance: NA; CDR3nt: TGCAGTTCCTCGACGTTCACAGATACGCAGTATTTT; CDR3aa: CSSSTFTDTQYF
v_gene: TRBV5-1; j_gene: TRBJ2-2; d_gene: NA; abundance: many; CDR3nt: TGCGCCAGCAGCTTATCGCTAGCAAGTAACACCGGGGAGCTGTTTTTT; CDR3aa: CASSLSLASNTGELFF
v_gene: TRBV20-1; j_gene: TRBJ2-7; d_gene: NA; abundance: NA; CDR3nt: TGCAGTGCTGGAGATCCCCAGGGCCCCTCCTACGAGCAGTACTTC; CDR3aa: CSAGDPQGPSYEQYF
v_gene: TRBV29-1; j_gene: TRBJ2-5; d_gene: NA; abundance: many; CDR3nt: TGCAGCGTAGGGCATTTAGACCAAGAGACCCAGTACTTC; CDR3aa: CSVGHLDQETQYF
v_gene: TRBV27; j_gene: TRBJ1-3; d_gene: NA; abundance: many; CDR3nt: TGTGCCAGCAGTCCCGGAAGCAGCTCTGGAAACACCATATATTTT; CDR3aa: CASSPGSSSGNTIYF
v_gene: TRBV2; j_gene: TRBJ2-7; d_gene: NA; abundance: NA; CDR3nt: TGTGCCAGCAGACAGGGTTGGGGCTACGAGCAGTACTTC; CDR3aa: CASRQGWGYEQYF
v_gene: TRBV20-1; j_gene: TRBJ2-7; d_gene: NA; abundance: NA; CDR3nt: TGCAGTGCTGGTCCTGGCGGGCGCCCCCTCGAGCAGTACTTC; CDR3aa: CSAGPGGRPLEQYF
v_gene: TRBV24-1; j_gene: TRBJ2-5; d_gene: NA; abundance: many; CDR3nt: TGTGCCACCATGGACCGAGCCCAAGAGACCCAGTACTTC; CDR3aa: CATMDRAQETQYF
v_gene: TRBV19; j_gene: TRBJ1-5; d_gene: NA; abundance: many; CDR3nt: TGTGCCAGTAGTAGAACAGGGTGGGAGCCCCAGCATTTT; CDR3aa: CASSRTGWEPQHF
v_gene: TRBV6-1; j_gene: TRBJ2-1; d_gene: NA; abundance: many; CDR3nt: TGTGCCAGCAGCCAAGGGGTGGCAGCCCGCCGGAGCTTC; CDR3aa: CASSQGVAARRSF
v_gene: TRBV6-4; j_gene: TRBJ1-1; d_gene: NA; abundance: many; CDR3nt: TGTGCCAGCAGTGAGCCGGGGGGCGCGAGCCTAGCTTTCTTT; CDR3aa: CASSEPGGASLAFF
v_gene: TRBV20-1; j_gene: TRBJ1-1; d_gene: NA; abundance: NA; CDR3nt: TGCAGTGCTAAGAAGTTGCTAACAATGAACACTGAAGCTTTCTTT; CDR3aa: CSAKKLLTMNTEAFF
v_gene: TRBV5-6; j_gene: TRBJ1-3; d_gene: TRBD1; abundance: few; CDR3nt: TGTGCCAGCAGACGAAATCCTCGGACAGGGGGTTCGCACTCTGGAAACACCATATATTTT; CDR3aa: CASRRNPRTGGSHSGNTIYF
v_gene: TRBV10-3; j_gene: TRBJ2-1; d_gene: TRBD1; abundance: many; CDR3nt: TGTGCCATCAGTGAGAGAATGACAGGGATCGGTGACAATGAGCAGTTCTTC; CDR3aa: CAISERMTGIGDNEQFF
v_gene: TRBV29-1; j_gene: TRBJ2-1; d_gene: TRBD2; abundance: many; CDR3nt: TGCAGCGTTGTACGGACTAGCGGCGAGCAGTTCTTC; CDR3aa: CSVVRTSGEQFF
v_gene: TRBV4-1; j_gene: TRBJ2-1; d_gene: TRBD2; abundance: NA; CDR3nt: TGCGCCAGCAGTTCCACTAGCGGGAGGGGCGCCTACAATGAGCAGCTCTTC; CDR3aa: CASSSTSGRGAYNEQLF
v_gene: TRBV5-6; j_gene: TRBJ1-1; d_gene: NA; abundance: many; CDR3nt: TGTGCCAGCAACCGGGACACTTGGGGAAACACTGAAGCTTTCTTT; CDR3aa: CASNRDTWGNTEAFF
v_gene: TRBV19; j_gene: TRBJ1-1; d_gene: TRBD1; abundance: many; CDR3nt: TGTGCCAGTAGTATAGGCAGGGGGCTGGTCACTGAAGCTTTCTTT; CDR3aa: CASSIGRGLVTEAFF
v_gene: TRBV4-3; j_gene: TRBJ1-2; d_gene: NA; abundance: NA; CDR3nt: TGCGCCAGCAGCAGACAGGAAAACTATGGCTACATCTTC; CDR3aa: CASSRQENYGYIF
v_gene: TRBV28; j_gene: TRBJ2-1; d_gene: TRBD1; abundance: NA; CDR3nt: TGTGCCGGCAGTTTTTTGGGGACAGGATTTAACAATGAGAAGTTCTTC; CDR3aa: CAGSFLGTGFNNEKFF
v_gene: TRBV28; j_gene: TRBJ2-7; d_gene: TRBD1; abundance: many; CDR3nt: TGTGCCAGCAGCCAAGTTACAGGGGGCGCGGGCGAGCAGTACTTC; CDR3aa: CASSQVTGGAGEQYF
v_gene: TRBV11-3; j_gene: TRBJ2-7; d_gene: NA; abundance: many; CDR3nt: TGTGCCAGCAGCTCATCTTGGTACGAGCAGTACTTC; CDR3aa: CASSSSWYEQYF
v_gene: TRBV29-1; j_gene: TRBJ2-5; d_gene: NA; abundance: NA; CDR3nt: TGCAGCGTTCCTAAGTCGGGCACAGAGACCCAGTACTTC; CDR3aa: CSVPKSGTETQYF
v_gene: TRBV28; j_gene: TRBJ2-5; d_gene: NA; abundance: NA; CDR3nt: NA; CDR3aa: CASSFYICSALDSVNKETQYF
v_gene: TRBV5-5; j_gene: TRBJ1-5; d_gene: NA; abundance: many; CDR3nt: TGTGCCAGCAGCTTGAGGACGGGACAAGCCTCGGAGCCCCAGCATTTT; CDR3aa: CASSLRTGQASEPQHF
v_gene: TRBV6-2/TRBV6-3; j_gene: TRBJ2-3; d_gene: NA; abundance: many; CDR3nt: TGTGCCAGCAGCCGGGACAGCACAGATACGCAGTATTTT; CDR3aa: CASSRDSTDTQYF
v_gene: TRBV6-2/TRBV6-3; j_gene: TRBJ2-1; d_gene: NA; abundance: NA; CDR3nt: TGTTCCACTACTAGTATCAATGAGCATTTCTTC; CDR3aa: CSTTSINEHFF
v_gene: TRBV2; j_gene: TRBJ1-2; d_gene: NA; abundance: NA; CDR3nt: TGTGCCAGCATGCAGGGGCCTTCCTCTAACTATTGCTACACCTTC; CDR3aa: CASMQGPSSNYCYTF
v_gene: TRBV30; j_gene: TRBJ2-1; d_gene: NA; abundance: NA; CDR3nt: TGTGCCTGGAGTGTATTTGGCAATGAGCGGTTCTTC; CDR3aa: CAWSVFGNERFF
v_gene: TRBV11-2; j_gene: TRBJ2-2; d_gene: NA; abundance: many; CDR3nt: TGTGCCAGCAGCTTAGTGGCAGCGGGCACCGGGGAGCTGTTTTTT; CDR3aa: CASSLVAAGTGELFF
v_gene: TRBV20-1; j_gene: TRBJ1-2; d_gene: NA; abundance: many; CDR3nt: TGCAGTGTAGCCTCGCGTGGGGGCTACACCTTC; CDR3aa: CSVASRGGYTF
v_gene: TRBV20-1; j_gene: TRBJ1-5; d_gene: NA; abundance: many; CDR3nt: TGCAGTGCTAGATCAGGGCAAAGCAATCAGCCCCAGCATTTT; CDR3aa: CSARSGQSNQPQHF
v_gene: TRBV6-2/TRBV6-3; j_gene: TRBJ2-1; d_gene: TRBD2; abundance: many; CDR3nt: TGTGCCAGCAGAAAAACTAGCGGGATTGGGACTGAGCAGTTCTTC; CDR3aa: CASRKTSGIGTEQFF
v_gene: TRBV2; j_gene: TRBJ1-5; d_gene: NA; abundance: many; CDR3nt: TGTGCCAGCAGTGAAAGCCGCCAGACCCAGCATTTT; CDR3aa: CASSESRQTQHF
v_gene: TRBV5-5; j_gene: TRBJ2-5; d_gene: NA; abundance: many; CDR3nt: TGTGCCAGCAGCTTGGGGCTTTACCAAGAGACCCAGTACTTC; CDR3aa: CASSLGLYQETQYF
v_gene: TRBV7-2; j_gene: TRBJ2-5; d_gene: TRBD2; abundance: NA; CDR3nt: TGTGCCAGTAGCGCGACTGGGACTAGCGGGGGAGAGACCCGGTACTTC; CDR3aa: CASSATGTSGGETRYF
v_gene: TRBV19; j_gene: TRBJ2-1; d_gene: TRBD1; abundance: many; CDR3nt: TGTGCCAGTAGTAAGGGGACAGGGTCCTACAATGAGCAGTTCTTC; CDR3aa: CASSKGTGSYNEQFF
v_gene: TRBV28; j_gene: TRBJ2-7; d_gene: NA; abundance: NA; CDR3nt: TGTGCCAGCAGTTCTCCAGTAACGGACAGAACCTCCTACGAGCAGTACTTC; CDR3aa: CASSSPVTDRTSYEQYF
v_gene: TRBV3-1; j_gene: TRBJ2-5; d_gene: NA; abundance: few; CDR3nt: TGTGCCAGCAGCCAAAAGGTTCCCCAGACTCTTAAAGAGACCCAGTACTTC; CDR3aa: CASSQKVPQTLKETQYF
v_gene: TRBV12-3/TRBV12-4; j_gene: TRBJ1-2; d_gene: NA; abundance: many; CDR3nt: TGTGCCAGCAGTCCCGACGGATATTATGGCTACACCTTC; CDR3aa: CASSPDGYYGYTF
v_gene: TRBV11-3; j_gene: TRBJ2-1; d_gene: TRBD2; abundance: NA; CDR3nt: TGTGCCAGCAGGCCAACGGGAGGACCTACCTACAATGAGGAGTTCTTC; CDR3aa: CASRPTGGPTYNEEFF
v_gene: TRBV29-1; j_gene: TRBJ1-5; d_gene: NA; abundance: NA; CDR3nt: TGCAGCGTTGGGGTGGGGGCCTATCAGCCCCAGCATTTT; CDR3aa: CSVGVGAYQPQHF
v_gene: TRBV20-1; j_gene: TRBJ2-1; d_gene: TRBD1; abundance: many; CDR3nt: TGCAGTGCAAACGGACAGGGCTCCTACAATGAGCAGTTCTTC; CDR3aa: CSANGQGSYNEQFF
v_gene: TRBV6-5; j_gene: TRBJ2-7; d_gene: TRBD2; abundance: NA; CDR3nt: TGTGCCAGCAGTTACTCTTCTAGCGGGAGCCTACCTTACGAGCAGTACTTC; CDR3aa: CASSYSSSGSLPYEQYF
v_gene: TRBV20-1; j_gene: TRBJ2-3; d_gene: NA; abundance: medium-sized; CDR3nt: TGCAGTGCTAGGACAGATACGCAGTATTTT; CDR3aa: CSARTDTQYF
v_gene: TRBV24-1; j_gene: TRBJ2-2; d_gene: TRBD2; abundance: NA; CDR3nt: TGTGCCACCAGTGATCCGAGACTAGCGGGAACGACGAACACCGGGGAGCTGTCTTTT; CDR3aa: CATSDPRLAGTTNTGELSF
v_gene: TRBV6-1; j_gene: TRBJ2-3; d_gene: NA; abundance: many; CDR3nt: TGTGCCAGCACCCACACAGATACGCAGTATTTT; CDR3aa: CASTHTDTQYF
v_gene: TRBV11-3; j_gene: TRBJ2-3; d_gene: NA; abundance: many; CDR3nt: TGTGCCAGCAGCTTCCAGGGATCAGATACGCAGTATTTT; CDR3aa: CASSFQGSDTQYF
v_gene: TRBV3-1; j_gene: TRBJ1-6; d_gene: TRBD1; abundance: many; CDR3nt: TGTGCCAGCGGGGGACAGGGTTCGTCCCTCCACTTT; CDR3aa: CASGGQGSSLHF
v_gene: TRBV11-2; j_gene: TRBJ2-7; d_gene: TRBD1; abundance: many; CDR3nt: TGTGCCAGCAGACCCACAGGGGGCTACGAGCAGTACTTC; CDR3aa: CASRPTGGYEQYF
v_gene: TRBV19; j_gene: TRBJ2-1; d_gene: NA; abundance: many; CDR3nt: TGTGCCAGTAGTCTACGTTTTCCGGGACAAGTCACCTCCGATGAGCAGTTCTTC; CDR3aa: CASSLRFPGQVTSDEQFF
v_gene: TRBV30; j_gene: TRBJ1-1; d_gene: NA; abundance: NA; CDR3nt: TGTGCCTGGAGTATGGGGCAGTTAAACACTGAAGCTTTCTTT; CDR3aa: CAWSMGQLNTEAFF
v_gene: TRBV20-1; j_gene: TRBJ1-5; d_gene: TRBD1; abundance: many; CDR3nt: TGCAGTGCGGGAGACAGGGGCGCAGGCAATCAGCCCCAGCATTTT; CDR3aa: CSAGDRGAGNQPQHF
v_gene: TRBV6-1; j_gene: TRBJ2-7; d_gene: TRBD2; abundance: large; CDR3nt: TGTGCCAGCAGTTTCGCTAGCGGGGGGACCAAAGAGCAGTACTTC; CDR3aa: CASSFASGGTKEQYF